These 25 T cell receptor beta chains share one sample of origin, sequenced in a study of T cell repertoires in cytomegalovirus infection. TCRdb re-derived calls from the reads in MiXCR, one entry per CDR3 protein. The repertoire includes around 740,000 distinct CDR3 sequences, under 40% of them detected once, and under 3.5% sits in the top ten. Sequencing input: PBMCs. The receptor source for this set is a human donor in good health (CMV status not recorded). Some clones in this sample may be carry-over from other donors' samples.

The table lists this clonotype with a few counts. The J gene is TRBJ1-3, the V gene TRBV9, with 11 bases aligning to TRBD1. Germline V lookup: CDR1 SGDLS, CDR2 YYNGEE. This CDR3 is 16 amino acids long. Unmatched junction bases numbered 2, after V lost 3 bases and J lost 0 bases. In nucleotides, the CDR3 is TGTGCCAGCAGCGCCGGGACAGGGGGCTCTGGAAACACCATATATTTT. Protein product: CASSAGTGGSGNTIYF. The full variable domain, rest sourced from reference TRBV9 and TRBJ1-3, is DSGVTQTPKHLITATGQRVTLRCSPRSGDLSVYWYQQSLDQGLQFLIQYYNGEERAKGNILERFSAQQFPDLHSELNLSSLELGDSALYFCASSAGTGGSGNTIYFGEGSWLTVV.

About this clonotype: Because the CDR3 is missing its conserved closing phenylalanine or tryptophan, this is likely a read error. The chain recombines TRBV20-1 with TRBJ2-3, with TRBD2 as a possible D gene (6 bases). The CDR3 totals 15 residues. Germline V gene sequence: CDR1 DFQATT, CDR2 SNEGSKA (reference sequence). V lost 6 bases, J lost 0 bases, and 16 bases lay in between. The DNA for the CDR3 is TGCAGTGCCCGGGGGTCGGGAACTAGCACAGATACGCAGTATTTA. Translated: CSARGSGTSTDTQYL.

This clonotype occurred a few times. This sequence joins TRBV7-2 and TRBJ2-5, with 10 bases lining up with TRBD1. V lost 1 base to trimming and J lost 3 bases; unmatched junction nucleotides: 2. Per the germline V gene, CDR1 is SGHTA and CDR2 is FQGNSA. The CDR3 runs to 15 residues. The CDR3 sequence is CASSLVTGGEETQYF. CDR3 DNA: TGTGCCAGCAGCTTAGTGACAGGGGGCGAAGAGACCCAGTACTTC.

This clonotype occurred a few times. Likely a read error: the CDR3 ends without its conserved phenylalanine or tryptophan. V gene TRBV11-2 combines with J gene TRBJ2-7; maybe TRBD1 (6 bases). The V gene's germline CDR1 is SGHAT and CDR2 FQNNGV. This CDR3 spans 17 amino acids. The V end lost 1 base, the J end lost 1 base, and 17 bases lay between the germline ends. CDR3 region: CASSLAVPGAASYEQYL. As DNA, the CDR3 is TGTGCCAGCAGCTTAGCGGTTCCAGGGGCGGCTTCCTACGAGCAGTACTTA.

This clonotype has just a few counts. The chain uses TRBV11-3 and TRBJ2-1, with 9 nucleotides matching TRBD2. Looked up from germline, CDR1 is SGHNT and CDR2 is YENEEA. The CDR3 is made up of 16 amino acids. Germline trimming cut 5 bases from V and 5 bases from J; bases unmatched to any gene: 10. CDR3 bases: TGTGCCAGCAGCGTATATAGCGGGAGTGGCGACAATGAGCAGTTCTTC. This gives the protein CASSVYSGSGDNEQFF.

There are a few counts of this clonotype. The V gene is TRBV29-1, the J gene TRBJ2-7; TRBD1 matches at 10 bases. The CDR3 covers 13 residues. Germline assignment: CDR1 SQVTM and CDR2 ANQGSEA. J was trimmed by 4 bases and V by 6 bases; bases with no gene match: 6. CDR3 sequence reads: CSVGQGRLYEQYF. For the CDR3, the DNA is TGCAGCGTGGGACAGGGGCGATTATACGAGCAGTACTTC.

The chain combines TRBV27 with TRBJ1-3; 8 bases map to TRBD1. The germline gives CDR1 MNHEY, CDR2 SMNVEV (reference sequence). The V and J ends lost 6 bases and 4 bases, in that order; junction bases with no gene match: 11. This CDR3 has 16 amino acids. CDR3 bases: TGTGCCAGCAGCGCGGACAGGGAGGGTTTCGGAAACACCATATATTTT. As protein: CASSADREGFGNTIYF.

The chain couples TRBV27 to TRBJ1-2, with 7 bases that match TRBD1. Germline loops: CDR1 MNHEY, CDR2 SMNVEV (reference sequence). V gave up 5 bases and J gave up 6 bases; unmatched junction bases: 6. This CDR3 has 13 residues. In nucleotides, the CDR3 is TGTGCCAGCAGTGACAGGGCGGGGAATGGCTACACCTTC. Protein product: CASSDRAGNGYTF.

This rearrangement joins TRBV7-2 to TRBJ2-3, with 8 bases fitting TRBD1. Trimming at V came to 2 bases and at J to 2 bases, leaving 3 bases not matched to a gene. Germline lookup yields CDR1 SGHTA and CDR2 FQGNSA. CDR3 size: 15 residues. CDR3: CASSLQGAVTDTQYF. The CDR3 DNA reads TGTGCCAGCAGCTTACAGGGGGCGGTCACAGATACGCAGTATTTT.

Worth noting for this clonotype: The conserved phenylalanine or tryptophan is not found at the CDR3 terminus, so this likely reflects a read error. The rearrangement links TRBV19 to TRBJ2-6; TRBD2 aligns across 7 bases. V was pared by 5 bases and J by 7 bases, with 8 bases of the junction left unmatched. This CDR3 spans 15 amino acids. The germline gives CDR1 LNHDA, CDR2 SQIVND (reference sequence). The CDR3 DNA is TGTGCCAGTAGTGTTCGACCGGGGGGTGCCAACGTCCTGACTTTA. This translates into CASSVRPGGANVLTL.

In regard to this clonotype: A much larger clone is a single base away; this may be a read error. J is TRBJ2-7 and V is TRBV7-6; 9 nucleotides align to TRBD1. Germline V gene sequence: CDR1 SGHVS, CDR2 FNYEAQ. This CDR3 is built from 16 residues. The CDR3, as DNA: TGTGCCAGCAGCTTAGAGGGACAGGGCGGCTCCTACGATCAGTACTTC. This sequence encodes CASSLEGQGGSYDQYF.

This chain joins TRBV4-2 and TRBJ2-5; D could derive from TRBD1 or TRBD2 (5 bases each). Trimming took off 0 bases at V and 3 bases at J, with 11 bases between the two ends. Germline V gene lookup returns CDR1 LGHNA and CDR2 YNFKEQ. The CDR3 has 15 amino acids. The CDR3 protein is CASSQEGVYEETQYF. CDR3 bases: TGTGCCAGCAGCCAAGAGGGGGTGTACGAAGAGACCCAGTACTTC.

This clonotype has just one count. This chain uses TRBV6-6 with TRBJ1-1, with 7 bases lining up with TRBD1. After removal of 6 bases from V and 1 base from J, the junction contained 5 bases not matched to a gene. Germline V gives CDR1 MNHNY, CDR2 SVGAGI (reference sequence). There are 14 residues in the CDR3. The CDR3 here is CASRRGQPNTEAFF. DNA of the CDR3: TGTGCCAGCAGACGGGGACAGCCGAACACTGAAGCTTTCTTT.

Points on this clonotype: One base away lies a much larger clone, so this may be a sequencing read error. The chain couples TRBV6-4 to TRBJ1-1; 11 bases align to TRBD1. Germline V lookup: CDR1 MRHNA, CDR2 SNTAGT. CDR3 length: 14 residues. CDR3 loop: CAISDGQGATEAFF. CDR3 nucleotide sequence: TGTGCCATCAGTGACGGACAGGGGGCCACTGAAGCTTTCTTT.

For this clonotype: A read error may explain this, as a much larger clone is one base away. The missing conserved phenylalanine or tryptophan at the end of this CDR3 makes a read error likely. The rearrangement joins TRBV7-2 to TRBJ2-7; D perhaps matches TRBD2 (6 bases). V lost 5 bases and J lost 3, with 14 bases in between. The germline CDR1 and CDR2 sequences are SGHTA and FQGNSA. This CDR3 has 14 amino acids. The chain's CDR3 is CASSPTGTFYEQYC. The CDR3 bases are TGTGCCAGCAGCCCGACCGGGACTTTCTACGAGCAGTACTGC.

The chain links TRBV7-6 to TRBJ2-5; 9 nucleotides align to TRBD1. The V and J ends lost 4 bases and 8 bases, in that order; junction bases with no gene match: 14. Germline V gene lookup returns CDR1 SGHVS and CDR2 FNYEAQ. The CDR3 loop spans 16 amino acids. The CDR3 DNA reads as TGTGCCAGCAGCTCGCCCCCGGGACAGGGCGTCGATACCCAGTACTTC. Amino acids: CASSSPPGQGVDTQYF. Based on the CDR3 plus reference TRBV7-6 and TRBJ2-5, the full variable domain is GAGVSQSPRYKVTKRGQDVALRCDPISGHVSLYWYRQALGQGPEFLTYFNYEAQQDKSGLPNDRFSAERPEGSISTLTIQRTEQRDSAMYRCASSSPPGQGVDTQYFGPGTRLLVL.

V is TRBV20-1 and J is TRBJ2-5; D is unresolved. Germline CDR1 is DFQATT and CDR2 is SNEGSKA (reference sequence). This CDR3 has 14 amino acids. Between the trimmed V and J ends, which lost 3 bases and 9 bases, there was a span of 20 bases. The CDR3: CSASSDRSYEPQYF. The CDR3 bases are TGCAGTGCTAGCAGTGACCGGAGCTACGAGCCCCAGTACTTC.

This clonotype has just a few counts. The rearrangement uses TRBV24-1 and TRBJ1-1, with D hard to call. With 4 bases removed from V and 0 bases from J, the gap between germline ends came to 5 bases. The CDR3 is 13 residues long. Per germline, CDR1 KGHDR and CDR2 SFDVKD. This CDR3 is CATSDQLNTEAFF. DNA for the CDR3: TGTGCCACCAGTGACCAATTGAACACTGAAGCTTTCTTT.

This clonotype was detected a few times. A read error may produce the germline difference seen at one junction end. The chain uses TRBV7-6 and TRBJ2-3; tentatively, D is TRBD1 (5 bases). CDR3 length: 14 amino acids. Germline V CDR1 and CDR2: SGHVS, FNYEAQ. Here the CDR3 DNA reads TGTGCCAGCTTCAAGTCAGGCGGAACAGGCGGAAACCGCTTT. The encoded protein is CASFKSGGTGGNRF.

The gene calls are TRBV7-2 and TRBJ1-1; perhaps TRBD1 as D (5 bases). V was clipped by 1 base and J by 3 bases, with 9 bases between them. The CDR3 contains 14 residues. Germline V gene data show CDR1 as SGHTA and CDR2 as FQGNSA. CDR3 coding DNA: TGTGCCAGCAGCTTAGACCAGGGTTACACTGAAGCTTTCTTT. Its translation: CASSLDQGYTEAFF.

V gene TRBV30 combines with J gene TRBJ1-5; D is ambiguous. Trimming removed 0 bases at V and 2 bases at J, with 20 bases between. CDR1 is GTSNPN and CDR2 is SVGIG in the germline V gene (reference sequence). The CDR3 runs 18 residues. Here the CDR3 reads CAWSVFGAGIYGNQPQHF. The CDR3 region has the DNA TGTGCCTGGAGTGTATTTGGTGCCGGAATTTACGGCAATCAGCCCCAGCATTTT.

This clonotype was seen a few times. This may be a read error, as it is one base from a much larger clone. The conserved phenylalanine or tryptophan normally closing the CDR3 is absent here, so this likely arose from a read error. The genes are TRBV6-2 or TRBV6-3 and TRBJ2-2; no reliable D call. Trimming stripped 5 bases from V and 0 bases from J, with 13 bases between. The CDR3 sequence is 16 residues long. Germline V CDR1 and CDR2: MNHEY, SVGEGT. The chain's CDR3 is CASSEMGFANTGELFL. The CDR3 coding sequence is TGTGCCAGCAGTGAAATGGGATTCGCGAACACCGGGGAGCTGTTTTTG.

Comments on this clonotype: This may arise from a read error, as a much more abundant clone is one base away. The conserved closing phenylalanine or tryptophan is absent in this CDR3, likely reflecting a read error. DNA for the CDR3: TGTGCCAGCAGCACCCGGACAGTGAACACCGGGGAGCTGTTTCTT. This encodes CASSTRTVNTGELFL. V is TRBV7-2 and J is TRBJ2-2; maybe TRBD1 (6 bases). Germline values: CDR1 SGHTA, CDR2 FQGNSA. The CDR3 runs to 15 residues. The ends were cut back, 5 bases at V and 1 base at J, with 11 bases in the middle.

This sequence joins TRBV6-6 and TRBJ1-6, with unresolved D. Germline V gene sequence: CDR1 MNHNY, CDR2 SVGAGI (reference sequence). V was clipped by 2 bases and J by 10 bases, with 15 bases between them. This CDR3 comprises 15 residues. The CDR3 region is CASSYREGLGSPLHF. The DNA for the CDR3 is TGTGCCAGCAGTTACAGGGAGGGATTAGGATCACCCCTCCACTTT.

In its sample, this clonotype was seen a few times. The chain carries TRBV28 and TRBJ2-7; unclear D gene. The CDR3 sequence is 13 residues long. Trimming stripped 4 bases from V and 4 bases from J, with 11 bases between. CDR1 MDHEN and CDR2 SYDVKM come from the germline V gene. The CDR3: CASSSVIGYEQYF. CDR3 bases: TGTGCCAGCAGTTCCGTAATTGGGTACGAGCAGTACTTC.